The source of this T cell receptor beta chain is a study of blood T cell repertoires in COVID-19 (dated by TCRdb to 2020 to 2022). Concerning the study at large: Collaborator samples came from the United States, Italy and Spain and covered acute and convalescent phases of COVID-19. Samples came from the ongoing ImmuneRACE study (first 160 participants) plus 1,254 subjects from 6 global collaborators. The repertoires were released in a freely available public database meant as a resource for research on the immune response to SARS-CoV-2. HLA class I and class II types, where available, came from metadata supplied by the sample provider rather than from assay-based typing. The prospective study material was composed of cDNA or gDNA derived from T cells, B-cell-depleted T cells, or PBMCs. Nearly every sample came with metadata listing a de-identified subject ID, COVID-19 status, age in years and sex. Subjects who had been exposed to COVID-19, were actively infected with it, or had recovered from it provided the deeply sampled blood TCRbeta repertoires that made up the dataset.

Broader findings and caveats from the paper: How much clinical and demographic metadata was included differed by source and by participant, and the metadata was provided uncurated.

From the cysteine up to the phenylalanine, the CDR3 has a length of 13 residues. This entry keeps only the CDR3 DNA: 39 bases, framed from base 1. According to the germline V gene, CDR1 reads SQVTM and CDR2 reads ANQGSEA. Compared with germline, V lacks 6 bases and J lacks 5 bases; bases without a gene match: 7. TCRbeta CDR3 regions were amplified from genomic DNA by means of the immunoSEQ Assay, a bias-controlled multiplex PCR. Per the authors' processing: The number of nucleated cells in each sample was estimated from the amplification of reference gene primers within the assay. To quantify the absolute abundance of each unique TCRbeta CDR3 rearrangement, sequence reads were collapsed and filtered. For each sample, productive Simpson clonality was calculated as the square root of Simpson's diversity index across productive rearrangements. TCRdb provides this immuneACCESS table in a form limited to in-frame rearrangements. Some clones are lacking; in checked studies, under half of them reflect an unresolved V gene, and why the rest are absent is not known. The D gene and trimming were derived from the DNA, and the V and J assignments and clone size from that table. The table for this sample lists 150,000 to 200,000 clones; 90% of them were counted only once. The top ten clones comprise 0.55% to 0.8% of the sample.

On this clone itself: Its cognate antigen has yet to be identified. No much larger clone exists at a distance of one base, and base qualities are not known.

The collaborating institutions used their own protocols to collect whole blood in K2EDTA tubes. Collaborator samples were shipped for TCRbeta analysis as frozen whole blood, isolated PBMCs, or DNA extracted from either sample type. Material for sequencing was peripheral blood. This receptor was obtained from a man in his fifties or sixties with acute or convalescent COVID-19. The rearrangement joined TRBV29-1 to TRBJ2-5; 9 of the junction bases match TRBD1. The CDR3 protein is CSVPGQGFETQYF. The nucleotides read TGCAGCGTCCCGGGACAGGGATTCGAGACCCAGTACTTC. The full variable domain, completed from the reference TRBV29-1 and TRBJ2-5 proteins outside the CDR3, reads SAVISQKPSRDICQRGTSLTIQCQVDSQVTMMFWYRQQPGQSLTLIATANQGSEATYESGFVIDKFPISRPNLTFSTLTVSNMSPEDSSIYLCSVPGQGFETQYFGPGTRLLVL.